This record covers a single T cell receptor (beta chain). These data are taken from a study of Ad26.COV2.S vaccination and SARS-CoV-2 variants. Study-wide context: Donor was assigned to the Ad26.COV2.S arm of trial COV1001. Intramuscularly, Ad26.COV2.S was given either once or twice, 56 days apart.

Trimming took off 4 bases at V and 1 base at J, with 11 bases between the two ends. Germline loops: CDR1 SGHRS, CDR2 YFSETQ. The CDR3 covers 14 residues. As to treatment: some 20 received Ad26.COV2.S at low or high dose, single or two shots; five or six received placebo; per-sample allocation not given. Sampling was done on day 63 after the first vaccine or placebo injection. Boston supplied an adult donor aged 18-55 years. This vaccine is an Ad26 vector that expresses the Wuhan-strain SARS-CoV-2 spike. Sequencing used immunoSEQ multiplex PCR; TCRdb keeps in-frame clones, though not all of them. The data show 350,000 to 400,000 clones, with approximately 89% seen just once and about 2% held by the top ten.

The chain employs TRBV5-1 and TRBJ1-1; unclear D gene. The sample in question was peripheral blood, obtained in a trial of Ad26.COV2.S vaccine versus placebo. The TCR comes from a person between 18 and 65 years old who received the Ad26.COV2.S COVID-19 vaccine or a placebo. The CDR3 region is CASSLDGTNTEAFF. The CDR3 DNA reads as TGCGCCAGCAGCCTTGACGGTACGAACACTGAAGCTTTCTTT. The complete variable domain, with remaining parts taken from reference TRBV5-1 and TRBJ1-1, reads KAGVTQTPRYLIKTRGQQVTLSCSPISGHRSVSWYQQTPGQGLQFLFEYFSETQRNKGNFPGRFSGRQFSNSRSEMNVSTLELGDSALYLCASSLDGTNTEAFFGQGTRLTVV.